Included here is one TCR beta chain sequence, with context. This entry belongs to a study of memory CD4+ T cells and cytomegalovirus serostatus. The protocol was immunoSEQ multiplex PCR, while the TCRdb copy is restricted to in-frame clones and leaves out a portion. Counted here are about 61,000 clones, approximately 78% occurring once; the ten biggest clones make up around 0.9%. Single viable CD3+CD4+CD8-CD45RO+ cells were sorted as the memory CD4+ T cells. Per the germline V gene, CDR1 is LNHDA and CDR2 is SQIVND (reference sequence). The CDR3 contains 14 residues. V trimming: 10 bases; J trimming: 1 base; junction bases outside the gene matches: 5.

The sequence derives from an adult in good health and CMV-seronegative. Sequenced sample: memory CD4+ T cells from blood. The chain has TRBV19 and TRBJ2-7; 12 bases are shared with TRBD2. The CDR3 region has the DNA TGTGCCACCTCGACTAGCGGGAGTTCCTACGAGCAGTACTTC. The encoded protein is CATSTSGSSYEQYF.